A single T cell receptor beta chain is shown here with its context. Its antigen remains unknown. The data were taken from a study of T cells in Graves' hyperthyroidism and ophthalmopathy. General study points: Blood held most thyroid clonotypes expanded above 0.001 frequency.

Trimming cost V 0 bases and J 3 bases, with 15 bases left between them. Germline assignment: CDR1 LGHNA and CDR2 YSLEER. CDR3 length: 16 amino acids. The investigators amplified TCR beta CDR3 regions from RNA transcripts. With the HTBI primer set, the TCR CDR3 went through a first round of RT-PCR. TCRdb independently ran MiXCR on the multiplex PCR reads; one entry per CDR3 protein. The sample yields approximately 490,000 distinct CDR3 sequences, approximately 23% seen once. The diagnoses drew upon clinical symptoms, serum thyroxine and TRAb, thyroid ultrasound and orbital computed tomography. The authors took PBMCs from 10 ml fresh peripheral blood.

The chain has TRBV4-3 and TRBJ2-7; D possibly uses TRBD1 or TRBD2 (5 bases each). This receptor was obtained from a woman in her sixties or seventies with Graves' ophthalmopathy. The sequencing input was blood. CDR3 sequence: CASSQEVAGTYYEQYF. The CDR3 DNA sequence: TGCGCCAGCAGCCAAGAGGTCGCAGGGACCTACTACGAGCAGTACTTC.